These 29 T cell receptor beta chains came from one sample sequenced in a study of T cell responses to AZD1222 COVID-19 vaccine (dated by TCRdb to the early 2020s). Preparation of the library involved the immunoSEQ multiplex PCR assay. In TCRdb, the immuneACCESS table is reduced to in-frame sequences with V and J assigned. These tables do not hold every clone; where another copy was compared, an unresolved V gene accounts for under half, and the others remain unexplained. Counted in this sample were roughly 150,000 clones; approximately 92% of them appeared once. The top ten hold roughly 2.3% of the sample. The sample's time point label is to be understood as: baseline before first vaccination. The sequencing here drew on peripheral blood, taken on day 0 of AZD1222 vaccination. The receptors shown here come from an adult in good health.

This chain links TRBV19 with TRBJ1-2, with D possibly TRBD1 on 5 matching bases. With 1 base removed from V and 4 bases from J, the gap between germline ends came to 13 bases. This CDR3 spans 15 amino acids. The V gene's germline CDR1 is LNHDA and CDR2 SQIVND (reference sequence). Written as DNA, the CDR3 is TGTGCCAGTAGTATAGCCCCGGTCGGGGGCTATGGCTACACCTTC. It encodes CASSIAPVGGYGYTF. Filled out from reference TRBV19 and TRBJ1-2, the complete variable domain reads DGGITQSPKYLFRKEGQNVTLSCEQNLNHDAMYWYRQDPGQGLRLIYYSQIVNDFQKGDIAEGYSVSREKKESFPLTVTSAQKNPTAFYLCASSIAPVGGYGYTFGSGTRLTVV.

This chain joins TRBV7-9 and TRBJ2-7, with D possibly being TRBD1 (5 bases). V dropped 5 bases and J dropped 2 bases, with 10 bases sitting between them. The CDR3 loop spans 13 amino acids. Germline V lookup: CDR1 SEHNR, CDR2 FQNEAQ (reference sequence). The CDR3 protein is CASSPRVPYEQYF. Written as DNA, the CDR3 is TGTGCCAGCAGCCCCAGGGTACCCTACGAGCAGTACTTC. The full variable domain, in which reference TRBV7-9 and TRBJ2-7 provide the parts outside the CDR3, is DTGVSQNPRHKITKRGQNVTFRCDPISEHNRLYWYRQTLGQGPEFLTYFQNEAQLEKSRLLSDRFSAERPKGSFSTLEIQRTEQGDSAMYLCASSPRVPYEQYFGPGTRLTVT.

The V gene is TRBV28, the J gene TRBJ2-1; D ambiguous. This CDR3 comprises 11 residues. Trimming shortened V by 3 bases and J by 14 bases, and 11 bases separated the two germline ends. Germline CDR1 and CDR2: MDHEN and SYDVKM. CDR3 coding DNA: TGTGCCAGCAGTTTTGAGTATCGTAAGTTCTTC. The encoded protein is CASSFEYRKFF.

V gene TRBV4-3 combines with J gene TRBJ1-6; a possible D gene is TRBD1 (6 bases). Trimming removed 0 bases at V and 14 bases at J, with 14 bases between. CDR3 length: 14 amino acids. In germline, CDR1 is LGHNA, CDR2 YSLEER. CDR3 loop: CASSQDLNREALHF. The CDR3 coding sequence is TGCGCCAGCAGCCAAGATTTGAACAGGGAAGCCCTCCACTTT.

This sequence joins TRBV15 and TRBJ1-3, with D possibly being TRBD1 (6 bases). CDR3 length equals 18 residues. The V and J ends lost 3 bases and 1 base respectively, with 19 bases between them. The germline V gene encodes CDR1 LNHNV and CDR2 YYDKDF (reference sequence). DNA of the CDR3: TGTGCCACCAGCAGTCTCACCACAGGGATCTCTTCTGGAAACACCATATATTTT. Residues: CATSSLTTGISSGNTIYF.

The chain links TRBV6-5 to TRBJ2-7, with D perhaps matching TRBD1 or TRBD2 (5 bases each). This CDR3 is built from 12 residues. CDR1 and CDR2 (germline): MNHEY, SVGAGI. Between the trimmed V and J ends, which lost 10 bases and 2 bases, there was a span of 12 bases. As DNA, the CDR3 is TGTGCCACCGGGACGGAGACCTACGAGCAGTACTTC. Protein product: CATGTETYEQYF.

J is TRBJ1-2 and V is TRBV7-9; a possible D gene is TRBD1 (6 bases). This CDR3 has 14 amino acids. Deletions cut 5 bases from V and 4 bases from J, with 14 bases between. In germline, CDR1 is SEHNR, CDR2 FQNEAQ (reference sequence). CDR3 in DNA: TGTGCCAGCAGCCAACAGGGAGGTCCCTATGGCTACACCTTC. Protein sequence: CASSQQGGPYGYTF.

The chain links TRBV5-1 to TRBJ2-7; 9 bases line up with TRBD2. Germline V CDR1 and CDR2: SGHRS, YFSETQ. CDR3 length: 16 amino acids. The V and J ends lost 0 bases and 4 bases, in that order; junction bases with no gene match: 8. DNA of the CDR3: TGCGCCAGCAGCTTGGATCTAGCGGGGTCTTCGTACGAGCAGTACTTC. Encoded protein: CASSLDLAGSSYEQYF.

Details on this clone: The germline gene is not matched at one end of the junction; a read error may be the cause. The chain recombines TRBV28 with TRBJ1-2; perhaps TRBD1 as D (5 bases). The CDR3 totals 16 residues. The V gene's germline CDR1 is MDHEN and CDR2 SYDVKM. The CDR3 region is CASSLSTGPSNYGYTF. The DNA for the CDR3 is TGTGCCAGCAGCTTATCAACGGGGCCATCAAACTATGGCTACACCTTC.

The chain joins TRBV7-9 to TRBJ2-2; the match to TRBD2 covers 8 bases. This CDR3 is built from 16 residues. Losses at the gene ends were 4 bases for V and 4 bases for J; bases not matched to a gene: 8. Germline V gene sequence: CDR1 SEHNR, CDR2 FQNEAQ (reference sequence). CDR3 sequence (DNA): TGTGCCAGCAGCTCGAGCGGGAGCTTGGGCACCGGGGAGCTGTTTTTT. Protein sequence: CASSSSGSLGTGELFF. The full variable domain, with the rest looked up from reference TRBV7-9 and TRBJ2-2, is DTGVSQNPRHKITKRGQNVTFRCDPISEHNRLYWYRQTLGQGPEFLTYFQNEAQLEKSRLLSDRFSAERPKGSFSTLEIQRTEQGDSAMYLCASSSSGSLGTGELFFGEGSRLTVL.

The rearrangement joins TRBV9 to TRBJ1-4, with D possibly TRBD1 on 6 matching bases. This CDR3 is built from 15 residues. Looked up from germline, CDR1 is SGDLS and CDR2 is YYNGEE. Trimming stripped 4 bases from V and 4 bases from J, with 14 bases between. CDR3 loop: CASSSRGGINEKLFF. In nucleotides, the CDR3 is TGTGCCAGCAGCTCCCGCGGGGGCATTAATGAAAAACTGTTTTTT.

The chain is built from TRBV11-2 and TRBJ1-1; 7 bases match TRBD1. The ends lost 3 bases at V and 0 bases at J; junction bases unmatched: 1. The CDR3 consists of 14 residues. Germline CDR1 SGHAT, CDR2 FQNNGV. This chain's CDR3 is CASSFQGVNTEAFF. CDR3 coding DNA: TGTGCCAGCAGCTTCCAGGGGGTGAACACTGAAGCTTTCTTT.

This chain joins TRBV9 and TRBJ1-3; D remains unclear. This CDR3 is 17 amino acids long. Germline loops: CDR1 SGDLS, CDR2 YYNGEE. Trimming removed 0 bases from V and 0 bases from J, with 13 bases in between. This CDR3 reads CASSVAPPSSSGNTIYF. CDR3 in DNA: TGTGCCAGCAGCGTAGCCCCACCCTCGAGCTCTGGAAACACCATATATTTT.

The chain combines TRBV3-1 (or the pseudogene TRBV3-2) with TRBJ1-5; perhaps TRBD1 as D (5 bases). Trimming cost V 4 bases and J 7 bases, with 17 bases left between them. The CDR3 contains 15 residues. Germline V gene sequence: CDR1 LGHDT, CDR2 YNNKEL (reference sequence). DNA of the CDR3: TGTGCCAGCAGCCCGGCGGGGACGGCCTCACAGCCCCAGCATTTT. It codes for CASSPAGTASQPQHF.

V gene TRBV3-1 (or the pseudogene TRBV3-2) combines with J gene TRBJ2-3; the match to TRBD2 covers 7 bases. The CDR3 covers 14 residues. Germline V gene data show CDR1 as LGHDT and CDR2 as YNNKEL (reference sequence). V gave up 1 base and J gave up 8 bases; unmatched junction bases: 6. CDR3 residues: CASSQGLGRGTQYF. CDR3 nucleotides: TGTGCCAGCAGCCAAGGTTTGGGGAGGGGTACGCAGTATTTT.

This clone was seen a handful of times. Its ends do not fully match the called genes, so a read error is possible. The V gene is TRBV29-1, the J gene TRBJ2-2; 8 bases fit TRBD1. The CDR3 has 12 residues. Germline-derived CDR1 and CDR2 are SQVTM and ANQGSEA. Here the CDR3 DNA reads TGTGGCTGGACAGGGTACACCGGGGAGCTGTTTTTT. Amino acid sequence: CGWTGYTGELFF.

The V call is TRBV13, the J call TRBJ1-1; 9 nucleotides line up with TRBD1. The V gene's germline CDR1 is PRHDT and CDR2 FYEKMQ (reference sequence). This CDR3 is 15 amino acids long. J lost 4 bases, V lost 8 bases, and 11 bases had no gene match. The CDR3 DNA reads TGTGCCAGCTCCAGTACGGGACAGGGCCGCACTGAAGCTTTCTTT. It encodes CASSSTGQGRTEAFF.

This chain joins TRBV30 and TRBJ2-1, with D perhaps matching TRBD1 or TRBD2 (7 bases each). CDR1 and CDR2 (germline): GTSNPN, SVGIG (reference sequence). V was pared by 5 bases and J by 9 bases, with 20 bases between. The CDR3 has 14 amino acids. CDR3: CAWARGGDFGEQFF. For the CDR3, the DNA is TGTGCCTGGGCCAGGGGGGGGGATTTCGGTGAGCAGTTCTTC.

The gene calls are TRBV3-1 (or the pseudogene TRBV3-2) and TRBJ1-3; D possibly corresponds to TRBD1 (5 bases). Trimming stripped 4 bases from V and 3 bases from J, with 10 bases between. The CDR3 is made up of 14 amino acids. Germline assignment: CDR1 LGHDT and CDR2 YNNKEL (reference sequence). CDR3 nucleotides: TGTGCCAGCAGCCTACGGGGGGGTGGAAACACCATATATTTT. It yields the protein CASSLRGGGNTIYF.

J is TRBJ2-1 and V is TRBV7-2; the match to TRBD1 covers 7 bases. Trimming took 5 bases from V and 5 from J; bases not matched to a gene: 9. The V gene's germline CDR1 is SGHTA and CDR2 FQGNSA. CDR3 length: 15 residues. CDR3 DNA sequence: TGTGCCAGCAGCCTGGGACAGATCCCGGACAATGAGCAGTTCTTC. This sequence encodes CASSLGQIPDNEQFF.

The chain recombines TRBV4-2 with TRBJ2-1, with 10 bases matching TRBD2. Germline CDR1 is LGHNA and CDR2 is YNFKEQ. This CDR3 has 15 residues. V shed 4 bases and J 4 bases; nucleotides not matched to a gene: 4. CDR3 DNA sequence: TGTGCCAGCAGCCTCAGCGGGGGGGGATACAATGAGCAGTTCTTC. This sequence encodes CASSLSGGGYNEQFF.

V is TRBV28 and J is TRBJ2-1, with 14 bases fitting TRBD2. CDR3 length: 16 residues. CDR1 and CDR2 (germline): MDHEN, SYDVKM. Trimming cost V 5 bases and J 9 bases; bases outside gene matches: 9. CDR3 sequence reads: CASSRSGTSGRGEQFF. CDR3 nucleotides: TGTGCCAGCAGTCGATCCGGGACTAGCGGGAGAGGTGAGCAGTTCTTC.

The rearrangement joins TRBV3-1 (or the pseudogene TRBV3-2) to TRBJ1-1, with 7 nucleotides matching TRBD1. In germline, CDR1 is LGHDT, CDR2 YNNKEL (reference sequence). After removal of 4 bases from V and 5 bases from J, the junction contained 4 bases not matched to a gene. The CDR3 sequence is 13 residues long. CDR3 DNA sequence: TGTGCCAGCAGCCGTACAGGGGATACTGAAGCTTTCTTT. This codes for CASSRTGDTEAFF.

DNA for the CDR3: TGTGCCTGGAGTGGGGGTTCGGCTCATAGCAATCAGCCCCAGCATTTT. Protein sequence: CAWSGGSAHSNQPQHF. The chain employs TRBV30 and TRBJ1-5; D ambiguous. The ends were cut back, 1 base at V and 0 bases at J, with 13 bases in the middle. Germline CDR1 reads GTSNPN; CDR2 reads SVGIG (reference sequence). The CDR3 has 16 residues.

This chain uses TRBV7-2 with TRBJ1-2, with a possible D match to TRBD1 (5 bases). This CDR3 has 13 amino acids. CDR1 and CDR2 (germline): SGHTA, FQGNSA. V lost 3 bases and J 2 bases, leaving 7 bases between the germline ends. The CDR3, as DNA: TGTGCCAGCAGCTTGGAGGGGAACTATGGCTACACCTTC. It codes for CASSLEGNYGYTF. Based on the CDR3 plus reference TRBV7-2 and TRBJ1-2, the full variable domain is GAGVSQSPSNKVTEKGKDVELRCDPISGHTALYWYRQSLGQGLEFLIYFQGNSAPDKSGLPSDRFSAERTGGSVSTLTIQRTQQEDSAVYLCASSLEGNYGYTFGSGTRLTVV.

The CDR3 region has the DNA TGTGCCAGTAGTATAAAAGCAGGGGAGAACTATGGCTACACCTTC. This sequence encodes CASSIKAGENYGYTF. The rearrangement joins TRBV19 to TRBJ1-2; TRBD1 is a possible D gene (6 bases). This CDR3 has 15 residues. V was trimmed by 2 bases and J by 2 bases, leaving 12 bases between them. Germline V gene lookup returns CDR1 LNHDA and CDR2 SQIVND (reference sequence).

The V gene is TRBV19, the J gene TRBJ2-7; 11 nucleotides align to TRBD2. The ends lost 1 base at V and 3 bases at J; junction bases unmatched: 2. CDR1 is LNHDA and CDR2 is SQIVND in the germline V gene (reference sequence). The CDR3 runs 15 residues. CDR3 in DNA: TGTGCCAGTAGTATAGGACTAGCGGGACTCTACGAGCAGTACTTC. Its translation is CASSIGLAGLYEQYF.

The genes are TRBV7-2 and TRBJ2-1, with D possibly being TRBD1 or TRBD2 (5 bases each). This CDR3 has 18 residues. Per the germline V gene, CDR1 is SGHTA and CDR2 is FQGNSA. V was cut by 1 base and J by 5 bases, with 21 bases left in between. CDR3 sequence (DNA): TGTGCCAGCAGCTTAGGGTCCTCCTGGGGGTTTTCCCACAATGAGCAGTTCTTC. It translates to CASSLGSSWGFSHNEQFF.

The chain couples TRBV18 to TRBJ2-3, with 8 bases aligning to TRBD2. The CDR3 loop spans 15 amino acids. The junction had 9 bases not matched to a gene; V was cut back by 4 bases and J by 6 bases. Per the germline V gene, CDR1 is KGHSH and CDR2 is LQKENI. CDR3 sequence: CASSLLLAAGDTQYF. CDR3 coding DNA: TGTGCCAGCTCACTCTTACTAGCGGCAGGGGATACGCAGTATTTT.